A single sample is the source of the 8 T cell receptor beta chains below, sequenced in a study of CDR3 diversity in severe acne. TCRdb reanalysed the PCR reads using MiXCR and keeps one entry per CDR3 protein. Of some 84,000 distinct CDR3 sequences listed, 50% to 65% are singletons. The sample was blood. Source of these receptors: a male donor in good health, without acne.

This chain uses TRBV20-1 with TRBJ2-3, with TRBD1 matching over 7 bases. Trimming cost V 5 bases and J 2 bases; bases outside gene matches: 13. The CDR3 is made up of 16 amino acids. Germline values: CDR1 DFQATT, CDR2 SNEGSKA (reference sequence). The CDR3: CSADRDWEFFTDTQYF. The DNA for the CDR3 is TGCAGTGCTGACAGGGATTGGGAGTTTTTCACAGATACGCAGTATTTT.

This chain uses TRBV6-4 with TRBJ1-1; no clear D gene. Germline CDR1 reads MRHNA; CDR2 reads SNTAGT. The ends were cut back, 6 bases at V and 0 bases at J, with 11 bases in the middle. CDR3 size: 14 residues. In nucleotides, the CDR3 is TGTGCCAGCAGCTCCGGACTTATGAACACTGAAGCTTTCTTT. This sequence encodes CASSSGLMNTEAFF.

The chain has TRBV29-1 and TRBJ1-3, with 9 bases identical to TRBD1. Germline-derived CDR1 and CDR2 are SQVTM and ANQGSEA. J lost 7 bases, V lost 6 bases, and 7 bases had no gene match. This CDR3 has 13 amino acids. The CDR3 region has the DNA TGCAGCGTGATGGGACAGGGTGTGAACACCATATATTTT. Protein product: CSVMGQGVNTIYF.

This sequence joins TRBV5-6 and TRBJ1-1, with TRBD1 identical over 9 bases. The V and J ends lost 2 bases and 10 bases, in that order; junction bases with no gene match: 9. CDR3 length equals 14 residues. Germline V gene sequence: CDR1 SGHDT, CDR2 YYEEEE. CDR3 in DNA: TGTGCCAGCAGCTTTGGGGACAGGGCGATGGGAGCTTTCTTT. Translating it yields CASSFGDRAMGAFF.

This clonotype was detected a few times. The CDR3 ends on some other residue instead of the conserved phenylalanine or tryptophan, so this is likely a read error. No DNA is shown, since the ends of the CDR3 on it are uncertain; the CDR3 is the one TCRdb lists. The chain employs TRBV5-1 and TRBJ2-6; the table's D call, TRBD2, was not checked against the DNA. Germline-derived CDR1 and CDR2 are SGHRS and YFSETQ. The CDR3 is 9 amino acids long, termini counted. This chain's CDR3 is CASSLATSG.

Notes on this clonotype: The limits of the CDR3 on the DNA are not certain, so only TCRdb's listed CDR3 is given. The rearrangement links TRBV24-1 to TRBJ1-1; the table assigns TRBD1, which was not confirmed against the DNA. The germline V gene encodes CDR1 KGHDR and CDR2 SFDVKD. The CDR3 extends over 24 residues, inclusive of both ends. CDR3 residues: CATSDSAVYFCASSQGGLGTEAFF.

As for this clonotype: A single base separates this from a much larger clone, so it may be a read error. The chain links TRBV27 to TRBJ1-5; weak D call: TRBD1 (5 bases). Germline V gene data show CDR1 as MNHEY and CDR2 as SMNVEV (reference sequence). This CDR3 has 13 amino acids. The CDR3 nucleotides read TGTGCCAGCAGCCCGACAGACAATCGGCCCCAGCATTTT. This encodes CASSPTDNRPQHF.

This clonotype was seen ten or more times. V gene TRBV19 combines with J gene TRBJ2-2; possibly TRBD1 for D (5 bases). This CDR3 comprises 13 residues. V was shortened by 3 bases and J by 5 bases, with 7 bases between the two germline ends. CDR1 and CDR2 (germline): LNHDA, SQIVND (reference sequence). CDR3 sequence (DNA): TGTGCCAGTAGTATGGGGCGGACCGGGGAGCTGTTTTTT. Residues: CASSMGRTGELFF.